This record covers a single T cell receptor (beta chain). Its antigen target is currently unknown. No per-base quality is available; no much larger clone lies one base away. The data originate from a study of Tregs in tolerant kidney transplant recipients (dated by TCRdb to between 2017 and 2020). For the study in its entirety: TCRbeta sequencing was used in the study to identify donor-specific regulatory T cells before combined kidney and bone marrow transplantation, and the identified cells were then tracked after transplant. TCRbeta repertoire sequencing was used in 3 healthy controls to compare several methods for expanding Tregs specific for an allogeneic donor.

Genomic DNA was extracted from sorted cells with the QIAGEN DNeasy Blood and Tissue Kit for TCRbeta CDR3 sequencing. High-throughput TCRbeta CDR3 sequencing, including PCR amplification with bias correction and internal controls, was performed commercially through immunoSEQ. Regarding the original processing steps: Unique productive TCRbeta sequences were defined by CDR3 nucleotide sequence where primers matched, and otherwise by CDR3 amino acid sequence together with Vbeta and Jbeta genes. Sorting error was corrected by removing sequences shared between sorted populations at a frequency ratio of 2:1 or less, and the remaining shared sequences were assigned to the higher population. Donor-reactive sequences were defined as at least 5-fold expanded in CFSE-low cells versus unstimulated cells, with frequency of at least 0.01% in CFSE-low cells. Repertoire divergence was quantified by Jensen-Shannon divergence using the top 100 TCRbeta sequences ranked by frequency. For samples with multiple sequencing runs, sorting error was corrected in each run separately before the runs were combined. TCRdb limited this immuneACCESS table to in-frame rearrangements with V and J called. A share of clones is missing; checked studies link under half to unresolved V genes, and the rest is unexplained. That table gives V, J and clone size, and the DNA gave D and trimming. The sample table lists 110,000 or so clones, almost 95% of them with a count of one. The ten largest account for approximately 0.59% of the sample.

Thawed PBMCs were FACS-sorted into unstimulated Tregs (CD4+CD25+CD127-), CD4+ non-Tregs (CD4+CD25-), CD4 cells and CD8 cells. Healthy control blood came either as purchased buffy coats or from healthy volunteers. Healthy control blood was processed to PBMCs by Ficoll density gradient and cryopreserved, and patient PBMCs were collected before and after transplant. The paper's findings and limits, for the study overall: The most biologically relevant and donor-specific TCRbeta repertoire appeared to be identified by expanding Tregs with activated donor B cells. Because the study included only a small number of patients, the results must be confirmed in larger populations and under other immunosuppression protocols. Biological reproducibility was not directly addressed, though technical replication error appeared minimal.

The sequence was obtained from a human donor in good health. The specimen sequenced was CD4+ T cells from blood.

The nucleotide sequence is TGTGCCTGGAGTTTGGGTCCCCAAAAGCAGTACTTC. Its protein reads: CAWSLGPQKQYF. The chain links TRBV30 with TRBJ2-7, with no D gene named confidently. The CDR3, from cysteine to phenylalanine, totals 12 residues. This entry keeps only the CDR3 DNA: 36 bases, framed from base 1. V and J lose 2 bases and 8 bases, and a span of 13 bases separates them. The germline V gene (reference sequence) yields GTSNPN for CDR1 and SVGIG for CDR2.